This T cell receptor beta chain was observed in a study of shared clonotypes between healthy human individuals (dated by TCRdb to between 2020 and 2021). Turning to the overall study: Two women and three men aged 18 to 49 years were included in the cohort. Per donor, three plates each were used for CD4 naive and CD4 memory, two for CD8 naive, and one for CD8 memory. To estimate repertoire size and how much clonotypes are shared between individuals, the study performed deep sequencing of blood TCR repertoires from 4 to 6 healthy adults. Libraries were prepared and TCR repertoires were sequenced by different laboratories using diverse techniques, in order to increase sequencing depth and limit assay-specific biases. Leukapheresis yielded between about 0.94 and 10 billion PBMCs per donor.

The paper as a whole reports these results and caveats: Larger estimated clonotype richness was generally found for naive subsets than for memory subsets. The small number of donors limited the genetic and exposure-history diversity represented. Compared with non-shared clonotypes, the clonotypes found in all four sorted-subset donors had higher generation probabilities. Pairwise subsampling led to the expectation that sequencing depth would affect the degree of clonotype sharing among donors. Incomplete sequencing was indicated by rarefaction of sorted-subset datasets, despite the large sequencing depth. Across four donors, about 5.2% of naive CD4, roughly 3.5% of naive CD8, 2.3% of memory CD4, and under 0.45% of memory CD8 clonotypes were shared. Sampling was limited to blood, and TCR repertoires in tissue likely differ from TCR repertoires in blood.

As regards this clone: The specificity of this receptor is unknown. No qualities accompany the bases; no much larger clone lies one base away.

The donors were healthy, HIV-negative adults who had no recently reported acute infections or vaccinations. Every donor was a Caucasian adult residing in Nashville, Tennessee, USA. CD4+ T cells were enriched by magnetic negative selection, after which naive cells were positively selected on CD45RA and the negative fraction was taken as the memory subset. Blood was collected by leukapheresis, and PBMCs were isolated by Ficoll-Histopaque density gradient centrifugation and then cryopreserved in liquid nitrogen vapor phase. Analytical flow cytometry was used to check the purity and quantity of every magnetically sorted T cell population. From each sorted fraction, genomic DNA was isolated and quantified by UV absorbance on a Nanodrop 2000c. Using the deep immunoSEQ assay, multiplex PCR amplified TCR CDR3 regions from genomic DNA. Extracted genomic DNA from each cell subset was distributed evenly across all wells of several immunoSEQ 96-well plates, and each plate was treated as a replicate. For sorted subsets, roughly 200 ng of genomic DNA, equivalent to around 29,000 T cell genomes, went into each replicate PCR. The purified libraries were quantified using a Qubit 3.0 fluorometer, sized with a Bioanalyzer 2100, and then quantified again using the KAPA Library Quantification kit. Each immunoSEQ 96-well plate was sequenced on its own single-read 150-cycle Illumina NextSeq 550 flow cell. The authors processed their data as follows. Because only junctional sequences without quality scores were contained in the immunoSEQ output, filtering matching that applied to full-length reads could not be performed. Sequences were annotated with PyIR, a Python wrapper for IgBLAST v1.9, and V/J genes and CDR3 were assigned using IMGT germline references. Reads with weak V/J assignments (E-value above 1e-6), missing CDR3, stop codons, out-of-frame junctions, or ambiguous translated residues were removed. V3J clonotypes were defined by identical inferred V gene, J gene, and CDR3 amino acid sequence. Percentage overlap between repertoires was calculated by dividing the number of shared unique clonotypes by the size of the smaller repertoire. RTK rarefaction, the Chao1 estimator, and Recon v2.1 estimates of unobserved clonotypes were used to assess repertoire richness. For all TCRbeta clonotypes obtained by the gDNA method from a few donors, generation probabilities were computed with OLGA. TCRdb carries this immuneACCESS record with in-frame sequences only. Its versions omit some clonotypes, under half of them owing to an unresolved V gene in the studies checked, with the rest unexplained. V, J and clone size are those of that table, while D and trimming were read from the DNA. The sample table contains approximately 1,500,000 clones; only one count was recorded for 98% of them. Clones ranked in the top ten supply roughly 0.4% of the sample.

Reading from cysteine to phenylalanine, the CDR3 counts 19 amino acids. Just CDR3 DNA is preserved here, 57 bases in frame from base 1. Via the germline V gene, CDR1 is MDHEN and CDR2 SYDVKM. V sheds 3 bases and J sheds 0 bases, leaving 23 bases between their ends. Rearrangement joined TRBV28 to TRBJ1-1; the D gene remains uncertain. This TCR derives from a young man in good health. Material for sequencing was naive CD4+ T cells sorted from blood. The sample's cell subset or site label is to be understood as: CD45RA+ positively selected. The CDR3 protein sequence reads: CASSLGLGLGSVMNTEAFF. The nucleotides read TGTGCCAGCAGTTTGGGTCTCGGTTTGGGGAGCGTTATGAACACTGAAGCTTTCTTT.